A single sample is the source of the 10 T cell receptor beta chains below, sequenced in a study of blood T cell repertoires in COVID-19. Some clones are missing from TCRdb's copy, which holds only in-frame ones; the method was immunoSEQ multiplex PCR. This sample has roughly 300,000 clones, with 88% found just once. Sequencing was done on a sample of peripheral blood. These receptors were taken from a man aged 18 to 30 with active or convalescent COVID-19.

The genes are TRBV5-1 and TRBJ1-2; D is possibly TRBD1 (6 bases). Deletions cut 2 bases from V and 4 bases from J, with 15 bases between. This CDR3 spans 15 amino acids. Germline assignment: CDR1 SGHRS and CDR2 YFSETQ. The DNA of the CDR3 is TGCGCCAGCAGCTTACTTGGACAGCCGAGCTATGGCTACACCTTC. Translating gives CASSLLGQPSYGYTF. Supplemented by reference TRBV5-1 and TRBJ1-2, the full variable domain reads KAGVTQTPRYLIKTRGQQVTLSCSPISGHRSVSWYQQTPGQGLQFLFEYFSETQRNKGNFPGRFSGRQFSNSRSEMNVSTLELGDSALYLCASSLLGQPSYGYTFGSGTRLTVV.

The chain employs TRBV5-1 and TRBJ1-2; 9 positions match TRBD1. The V segment lost 2 bases and the J segment 7 bases; nucleotides outside the gene matches: 12. Germline V gene data show CDR1 as SGHRS and CDR2 as YFSETQ. This CDR3 has 16 amino acids. The CDR3, as DNA: TGCGCCAGCAGCTTATTACCGGGACAGGGAAGTAGTGGCTACACCTTC. Its protein is CASSLLPGQGSSGYTF.

V and J are TRBV19 and TRBJ2-3; D is unclear. The CDR3 runs to 12 residues. Germline V gene lookup returns CDR1 LNHDA and CDR2 SQIVND (reference sequence). V was shortened by 5 bases and J by 0 bases, with 3 bases between the two germline ends. The CDR3 reads CASSLSTDTQYF. Written as DNA, the CDR3 is TGTGCCAGTAGTCTGAGCACAGATACGCAGTATTTT.

V usage is TRBV10-1 and J usage is TRBJ2-3; D is perhaps TRBD2 (5 bases). Germline CDR1 reads WNHNN; CDR2 reads SYGVQD (reference sequence). The length of the CDR3 is 12 residues. V was shortened by 5 bases and J by 6 bases, with 9 bases between the two germline ends. CDR3 nucleotide sequence: TGCGCCAGCAGTAGCGGTTTGGATACGCAGTATTTT. Translation gives CASSSGLDTQYF.

V is TRBV11-3 and J is TRBJ2-2; 11 nucleotides line up with TRBD2. The CDR3 has 16 residues. Germline trimming cut 5 bases from V and 3 bases from J; bases unmatched to any gene: 5. CDR1 is SGHNT and CDR2 is YENEEA in the germline V gene. The CDR3 loop is CASSPIAGGYTGELFF. The CDR3, as DNA: TGTGCCAGCAGCCCCATAGCGGGGGGGTACACCGGGGAGCTGTTTTTT.

V and J are TRBV6-2 or TRBV6-3 and TRBJ1-1, with a tentative D call TRBD1 (5 bases). Trimming shortened V by 4 bases and J by 4 bases, and 16 bases separated the two germline ends. This CDR3 comprises 15 residues. Germline-derived CDR1 and CDR2 are MNHEY and SVGEGT. The CDR3 bases are TGTGCCAGCAGTTCAATTGCCGGGGGAGGCACTGAAGCTTTCTTT. This gives the protein CASSSIAGGGTEAFF.

The rearrangement joins TRBV7-8 to TRBJ1-2, with 8 nucleotides matching TRBD1. The CDR3 runs 18 residues. V lost 0 bases, J lost 6 bases, and 15 bases stayed unmatched. Per the germline V gene, CDR1 is SGHVS and CDR2 is FQNEAQ. CDR3 nucleotides: TGTGCCAGCAGCTTAGCGCCTGATCCTCAGGGGGCCCTCCATGGCTACACCTTC. It encodes CASSLAPDPQGALHGYTF.

This sequence joins TRBV7-9 and TRBJ2-3, with D possibly TRBD1 on 5 matching bases. CDR3 length equals 13 residues. V was clipped by 3 bases and J by 3 bases, with 7 bases between them. CDR1 SEHNR and CDR2 FQNEAQ come from the germline V gene (reference sequence). The CDR3 coding sequence is TGTGCCAGCAGCTTTCAGGGAACAGATACGCAGTATTTT. This codes for CASSFQGTDTQYF. Full variable domain (remainder filled in from reference TRBV7-9 and TRBJ2-3): DTGVSQNPRHKITKRGQNVTFRCDPISEHNRLYWYRQTLGQGPEFLTYFQNEAQLEKSRLLSDRFSAERPKGSFSTLEIQRTEQGDSAMYLCASSFQGTDTQYFGPGTRLTVL.

This chain joins TRBV11-3 and TRBJ1-1, with D hard to call. Trimming left V 5 bases short and J 2 bases short, with 15 bases between. CDR1 SGHNT and CDR2 YENEEA come from the germline V gene. There are 15 residues in the CDR3. This CDR3 is CASSPGGSENTEAFF. The CDR3 DNA reads as TGTGCCAGCAGCCCAGGAGGGTCGGAAAACACTGAAGCTTTCTTT.

Note on this clone: Other DNA variants within this sample encode the same CDR3. This chain connects TRBV4-1 to TRBJ1-1; D possibly corresponds to TRBD1 (6 bases). With 1 base removed from V and 1 base from J, the gap between germline ends came to 13 bases. The CDR3 has 16 residues. CDR1 and CDR2 from the germline V gene are MGHRA and YSYEKL. In DNA form, the CDR3 reads TGCGCCAGCAGCCAAGTGGGAAGGGGGAAGAACACTGAAGCTTTCTTT. This translates into CASSQVGRGKNTEAFF.